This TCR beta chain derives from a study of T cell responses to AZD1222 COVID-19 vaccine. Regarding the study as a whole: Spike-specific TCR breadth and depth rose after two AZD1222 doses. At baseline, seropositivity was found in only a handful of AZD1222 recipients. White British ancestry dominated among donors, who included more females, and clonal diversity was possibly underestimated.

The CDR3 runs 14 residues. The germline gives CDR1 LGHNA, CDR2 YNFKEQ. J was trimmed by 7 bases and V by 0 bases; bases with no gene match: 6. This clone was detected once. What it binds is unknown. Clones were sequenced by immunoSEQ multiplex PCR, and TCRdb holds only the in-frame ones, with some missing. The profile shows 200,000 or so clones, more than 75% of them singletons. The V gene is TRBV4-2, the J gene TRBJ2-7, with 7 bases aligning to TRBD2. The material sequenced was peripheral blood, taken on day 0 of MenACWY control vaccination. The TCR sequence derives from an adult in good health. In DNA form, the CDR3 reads TGTGCCAGCAGCCAAGACTTCCAGGGAGGGGAGCAGTACTTC. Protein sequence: CASSQDFQGGEQYF.